One sample yielded the 7 T cell receptor beta chains listed below, sequenced in a study of control samples from healthy donors and cancer patients. Generated by immunoSEQ multiplex PCR, the TCRdb table keeps only in-frame clones and is missing some. The sample includes about 120,000 clones, 88% of them seen just once. Specimen: blood. All receptors come from a woman aged 70-85 years in good health.

The chain is built from TRBV21-1 and TRBJ1-6; TRBD1 is the table's D call and was not checked against the DNA. TRBV21-1 is termed a pseudogene. CDR3 size: 16 residues. CDR3 region: CASSKRPQTRNSPLHF. Written as DNA, the CDR3 is TGTGCCAGCAGCAAAAGGCCACAGACCCGAAATTCACCCCTCCACTTT.

The table lists this clone with a count of one. The V and J genes are TRBV19 and TRBJ1-6, with 8 bases aligning to TRBD1. With V trimmed by 10 bases and J by 2 bases, 4 bases remained unmatched. Germline values: CDR1 LNHDA, CDR2 SQIVND (reference sequence). The length of the CDR3 is 14 residues. The DNA of the CDR3 is TGTGCCACTACAGGGGGGCCCTATAATTCACCCCTCCACTTT. This sequence encodes CATTGGPYNSPLHF.

This chain links TRBV9 with TRBJ2-7; 9 bases agree with TRBD1. This CDR3 is 15 amino acids long. With V trimmed by 4 bases and J by 3 bases, 8 bases remained unmatched. CDR1 SGDLS and CDR2 YYNGEE come from the germline V gene. CDR3 sequence reads: CASSPRQGVVYEQYF. CDR3 DNA sequence: TGTGCCAGCAGCCCTCGACAGGGGGTGGTCTACGAGCAGTACTTC.

This CDR3 reads CASGLGPPTNEKLFF. In DNA, the CDR3 is TGTGCTAGTGGTTTGGGGCCCCCAACTAATGAAAAACTGTTTTTT. The chain joins TRBV12-5 to TRBJ1-4; D is uncertain. Trimming pared 1 base from V and 0 bases from J, leaving 6 bases between. This CDR3 is built from 15 residues. Looked up from germline, CDR1 is LGHNT and CDR2 is FRNRAP.

CDR3 nucleotide sequence: TGTGCCAGCAGCTTAGTGGTCGGGCACACCACAGATACGCAGTATTTT. It yields the protein CASSLVVGHTTDTQYF. The chain combines TRBV11-2 with TRBJ2-3; D remains unclear. V lost 1 base and J 2 bases, leaving 13 bases between the germline ends. This CDR3 has 16 residues. The germline CDR1 and CDR2 sequences are SGHAT and FQNNGV.

The gene calls are TRBV2 and TRBJ2-3; D perhaps matches TRBD2 (5 bases). The germline V and J ends were trimmed by 3 bases and 2 bases, with 12 bases remaining between them. The CDR3 loop spans 15 amino acids. Germline V gene sequence: CDR1 SNHLY, CDR2 FYNNEI. The CDR3 sequence is CASSDLASNTDTQYF. The CDR3 DNA reads TGTGCCAGCAGTGACCTAGCTAGCAACACAGATACGCAGTATTTT. The full variable domain, with the rest looked up from reference TRBV2 and TRBJ2-3, is EPEVTQTPSHQVTQMGQEVILRCVPISNHLYFYWYRQILGQKVEFLVSFYNNEISEKSEIFDDQFSVERPDGSNFTLKIRSTKLEDSAMYFCASSDLASNTDTQYFGPGTRLTVL.

This chain connects TRBV6-5 to TRBJ1-5; 8 bases align to TRBD1. Germline lookup yields CDR1 MNHEY and CDR2 SVGAGI. CDR3 size: 15 residues. The V gene end was trimmed by 6 bases and the J gene end by 6 bases; junction bases not matched to a gene: 10. DNA for the CDR3: TGTGCCAGCAGAGCACAGGGGGGTTCGGGTCAGCCCCAGCATTTT. The encoded protein is CASRAQGGSGQPQHF.